Reported below is one TCR beta chain. Its antigen is unknown. Qualities for individual bases were not recorded, and no much larger clone is one base off. This specimen comes from a study of shared clonotypes between healthy human individuals (dated by TCRdb to the early 2020s). Background on the whole study: Three men and a couple of women, aged 18 to 49 years, made up the cohort. For each donor, CD4 naive and CD4 memory were each run on three plates, CD8 naive on two plates, and CD8 memory on one plate. Per donor, leukapheresis produced somewhere between about 0.94 and 9.5 billion PBMCs. Libraries were prepared and TCR repertoires were sequenced by different laboratories using diverse techniques, in order to increase sequencing depth and limit assay-specific biases. To estimate repertoire size and how much clonotype sharing occurs between individuals, the study deeply sequenced the blood TCR repertoires of five healthy adults. Study-level results and caveats: The genetic and exposure-history diversity represented was limited by the small number of donors. Sharing across several donors was observed for about 5% of naive CD4, 3% to 3.5% of naive CD8, roughly 2.3% of memory CD4, and less than 0.45% of memory CD8 clonotypes. Naive subsets generally had larger estimated clonotype richness than memory subsets. Higher generation probabilities were observed for clonotypes shared by all four sorted-subset donors than for non-shared clonotypes. Sampling was restricted to blood, and TCR repertoires in tissues likely differ from the TCR repertoires found in blood. Pairwise subsampling led to the expectation that sequencing depth would affect the degree of clonotype sharing among donors. Incomplete sequencing was indicated by rarefaction of sorted-subset datasets, despite the large sequencing depth.

Donors were healthy HIV-negative adults with no recently reported acute infections or vaccinations. All donors were Caucasian adults living in Nashville, Tennessee, USA. CD4+ T cells were enriched by magnetic negative selection; naive cells were then positively selected on CD45RA, and the negative fraction formed the memory subset. After blood collection by leukapheresis, PBMCs were isolated using Ficoll-Histopaque density gradient centrifugation and then cryopreserved in the vapor phase of liquid nitrogen. Analytical flow cytometry was used to check the purity and quantity of every magnetically sorted T cell population. From each sorted fraction, genomic DNA was isolated and quantified by UV absorbance on a Nanodrop 2000c. Using the deep immunoSEQ assay, multiplex PCR amplified TCR CDR3 regions from genomic DNA. Genomic DNA extracted from each cell subset was distributed evenly over all wells of several immunoSEQ 96-well plates, and each plate served as one replicate. For sorted subsets, each replicate PCR was loaded with 150 to 250 ng genomic DNA, equivalent to 30,000 or so T cell genomes. The purified libraries were quantified using a Qubit 3.0 fluorometer, sized with a Bioanalyzer 2100, and then quantified again using the KAPA Library Quantification kit. Each immunoSEQ 96-well plate was sequenced on its own single-read 150-cycle Illumina NextSeq 550 flow cell. In the original analysis: The immunoSEQ output contained only junctional sequences without quality scores, so filtering could not match that applied to full-length reads. Sequences were annotated with PyIR, a Python wrapper for IgBLAST v1.9, using IMGT germline references to assign V/J genes and CDR3. Reads were filtered out if the reads had weak V/J assignments (E-value above 1e-6), no CDR3, stop codons, out-of-frame junctions, or ambiguous translated residues. V3J clonotypes were defined by identical inferred V gene, J gene, and CDR3 amino acid sequence. The percentage overlap between two repertoires was calculated by dividing the number of shared unique clonotypes by the size of the smaller repertoire. Three approaches were used to assess repertoire richness: RTK rarefaction, the Chao1 estimator, and Recon v2.1 estimates of unobserved clonotypes. Generation probabilities for all TCRbeta clonotypes obtained by the gDNA method from a handful of donors were computed using OLGA. Sourced from immuneACCESS, this table was stored by TCRdb with only in-frame sequences that have V and J called. A share of the clones is absent; for the studies checked, an unresolved V gene accounts for under half, and the remainder has no known explanation. V and J calls and clone size are copied from that table; D and trimming were computed from the DNA. Counted in this sample were 1,500,000 or so clones; 98% of them appeared once. The ten largest clones take up over 0.3% of the sample.

V loses 0 bases, J loses 3 bases, and the germline ends lie 7 bases apart. Looking up the germline V gene (reference sequence) yields CDR1 SGHKS and CDR2 YYEKEE. Its CDR3 holds 14 amino acids, cysteine through phenylalanine. The read is trimmed to its CDR3 DNA, 42 bases read in frame from base 1. The sequenced sample consisted of naive CD4+ T cells sorted from blood. The cell subset or site label on this specimen signifies: CD45RA+ positively selected. The chain joins TRBV5-5 to TRBJ1-5; no D gene call is confident. The clonotype comes from a man aged 30-40 years in good health. The nucleotide sequence is TGTGCCAGCAGCTTGGGGGTCGACAATCAGCCCCAGCATTTT. Translated, this is CASSLGVDNQPQHF. Extended through the reference TRBV5-5 and TRBJ1-5 proteins, this CDR3 yields the full variable domain: DAGVTQSPTHLIKTRGQQVTLRCSPISGHKSVSWYQQVLGQGPQFIFQYYEKEERGRGNFPDRFSARQFPNYSSELNVNALLLGDSALYLCASSLGVDNQPQHFGDGTRLSIL.